The TCR beta chain under discussion was sequenced for a study of blood T cell repertoires in COVID-19. This table comes from immunoSEQ multiplex PCR, and its TCRdb copy is limited to in-frame clones, with some not included. Here the sample spans 110,000 to 150,000 clones, roughly 89% being singletons. A remark on this clone: Other DNA sequences in the same sample also yield this CDR3.

The length of the CDR3 is 13 residues. Germline values: CDR1 KGHSH, CDR2 LQKENI. Between the trimmed V and J ends, which lost 6 bases and 1 base, there was a span of 9 bases. This TCR came from a man between 45 and 60 years old who had recovered from COVID-19. The specimen sequenced was PBMCs or T cells enriched from blood (not recorded which). The J gene is TRBJ1-1, the V gene TRBV18; maybe TRBD1 (5 bases). The CDR3 spells CASSGQGNTEAFF. In nucleotides, the CDR3 is TGTGCCAGCTCGGGTCAGGGGAACACTGAAGCTTTCTTT.